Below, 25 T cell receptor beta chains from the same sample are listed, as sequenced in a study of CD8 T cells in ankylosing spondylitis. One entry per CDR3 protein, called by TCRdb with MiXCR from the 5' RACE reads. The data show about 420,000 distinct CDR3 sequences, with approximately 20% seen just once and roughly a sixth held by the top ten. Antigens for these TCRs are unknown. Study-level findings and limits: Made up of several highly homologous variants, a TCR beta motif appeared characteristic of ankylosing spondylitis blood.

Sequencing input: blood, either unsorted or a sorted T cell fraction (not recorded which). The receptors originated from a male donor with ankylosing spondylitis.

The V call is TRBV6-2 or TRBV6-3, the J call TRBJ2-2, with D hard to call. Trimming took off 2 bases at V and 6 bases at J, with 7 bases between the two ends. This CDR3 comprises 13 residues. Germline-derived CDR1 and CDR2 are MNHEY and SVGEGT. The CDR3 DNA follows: TGTGCCAGCAGTTACCTCCGGGCCGGGGAGCTGTTTTTT. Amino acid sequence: CASSYLRAGELFF.

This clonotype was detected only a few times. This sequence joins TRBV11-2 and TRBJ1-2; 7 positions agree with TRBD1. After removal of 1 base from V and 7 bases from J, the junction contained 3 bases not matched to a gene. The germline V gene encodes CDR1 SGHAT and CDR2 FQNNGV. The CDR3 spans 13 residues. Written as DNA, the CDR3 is TGTGCCAGCAGCTTAGGACAGGGTTTTGGCTACACCTTC. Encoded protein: CASSLGQGFGYTF.

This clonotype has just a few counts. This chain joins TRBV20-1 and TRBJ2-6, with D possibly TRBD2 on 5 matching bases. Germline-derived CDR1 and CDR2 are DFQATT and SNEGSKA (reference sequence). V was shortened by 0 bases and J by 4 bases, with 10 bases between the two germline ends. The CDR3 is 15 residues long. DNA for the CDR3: TGCAGTGCTAGAGACCGAGGGCCCGGGGCCAACGTCCTGACTTTC. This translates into CSARDRGPGANVLTF.

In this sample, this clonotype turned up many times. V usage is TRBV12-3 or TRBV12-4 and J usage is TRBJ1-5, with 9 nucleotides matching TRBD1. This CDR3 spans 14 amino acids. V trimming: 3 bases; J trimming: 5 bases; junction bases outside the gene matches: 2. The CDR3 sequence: CASSFRDRDQPQHF. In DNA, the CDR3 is TGTGCCAGCAGTTTCCGGGACAGGGATCAGCCCCAGCATTTT.

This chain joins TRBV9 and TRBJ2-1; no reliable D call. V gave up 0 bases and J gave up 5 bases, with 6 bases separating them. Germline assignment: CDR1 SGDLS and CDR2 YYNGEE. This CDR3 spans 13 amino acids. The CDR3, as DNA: TGTGCCAGCAGCGTAGCTAGAAACAATGAGCAGTTCTTC. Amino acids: CASSVARNNEQFF.

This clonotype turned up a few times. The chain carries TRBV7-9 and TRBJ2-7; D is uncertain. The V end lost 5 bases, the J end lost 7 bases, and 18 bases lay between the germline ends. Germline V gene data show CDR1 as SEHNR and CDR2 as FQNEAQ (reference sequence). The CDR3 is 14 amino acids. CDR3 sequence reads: CASSAPGLAIEQYF. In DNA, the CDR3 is TGTGCCAGCAGCGCACCCGGGTTAGCTATTGAGCAGTACTTC. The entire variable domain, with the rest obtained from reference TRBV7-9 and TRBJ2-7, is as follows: DTGVSQNPRHKITKRGQNVTFRCDPISEHNRLYWYRQTLGQGPEFLTYFQNEAQLEKSRLLSDRFSAERPKGSFSTLEIQRTEQGDSAMYLCASSAPGLAIEQYFGPGTRLTVT.

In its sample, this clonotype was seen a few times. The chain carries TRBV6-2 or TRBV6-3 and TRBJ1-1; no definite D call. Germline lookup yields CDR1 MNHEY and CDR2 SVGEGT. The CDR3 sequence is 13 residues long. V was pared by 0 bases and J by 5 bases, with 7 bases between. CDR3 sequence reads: CASSYSRRTEAFF. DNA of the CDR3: TGTGCCAGCAGTTACTCTCGACGGACTGAAGCTTTCTTT.

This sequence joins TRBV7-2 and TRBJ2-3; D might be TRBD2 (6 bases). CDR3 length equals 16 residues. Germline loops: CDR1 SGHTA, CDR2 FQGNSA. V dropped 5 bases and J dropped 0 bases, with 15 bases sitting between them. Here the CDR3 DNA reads TGTGCCAGCAGCCTAAACCCCCGGGGGAGCACAGATACGCAGTATTTT. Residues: CASSLNPRGSTDTQYF. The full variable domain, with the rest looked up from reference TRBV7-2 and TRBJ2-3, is GAGVSQSPSNKVTEKGKDVELRCDPISGHTALYWYRQSLGQGLEFLIYFQGNSAPDKSGLPSDRFSAERTGGSVSTLTIQRTQQEDSAVYLCASSLNPRGSTDTQYFGPGTRLTVL.

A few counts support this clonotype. This chain's CDR3 is CASSSGLAGKWNEQFF. The CDR3 nucleotides read TGCGCCAGCAGCTCCGGACTAGCGGGAAAGTGGAATGAGCAGTTCTTC. J is TRBJ2-1 and V is TRBV5-1, with 12 bases lining up with TRBD2. J lost 7 bases, V lost 3 bases, and 8 bases had no gene match. The CDR3 consists of 16 residues. Germline CDR1 SGHRS, CDR2 YFSETQ.

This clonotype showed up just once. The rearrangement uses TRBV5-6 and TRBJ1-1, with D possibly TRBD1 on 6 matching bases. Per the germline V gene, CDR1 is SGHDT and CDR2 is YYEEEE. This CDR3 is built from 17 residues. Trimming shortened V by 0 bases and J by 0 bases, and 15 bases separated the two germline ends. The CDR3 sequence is CASSLASGAGVNTEAFF. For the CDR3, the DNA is TGTGCCAGCAGCTTGGCCTCGGGGGCTGGGGTGAACACTGAAGCTTTCTTT.

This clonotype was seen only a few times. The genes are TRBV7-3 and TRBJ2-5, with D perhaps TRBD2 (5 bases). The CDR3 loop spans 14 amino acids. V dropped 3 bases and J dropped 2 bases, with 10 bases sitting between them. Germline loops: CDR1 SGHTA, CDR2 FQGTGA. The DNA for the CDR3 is TGTGCCAGCAGCTTTTCCGGGGAACAAGAGACCCAGTACTTC. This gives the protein CASSFSGEQETQYF.

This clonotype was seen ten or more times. The CDR3 protein is CASSPGQQETQYF. The CDR3 DNA is TGTGCCAGCAGTCCCGGACAGCAAGAGACCCAGTACTTC. The chain recombines TRBV18 with TRBJ2-5, with D maybe TRBD1 (6 bases). There are 13 residues in the CDR3. V shed 8 bases and J shed 2 bases, with 12 bases lying between them. The germline CDR1 and CDR2 sequences are KGHSH and LQKENI.

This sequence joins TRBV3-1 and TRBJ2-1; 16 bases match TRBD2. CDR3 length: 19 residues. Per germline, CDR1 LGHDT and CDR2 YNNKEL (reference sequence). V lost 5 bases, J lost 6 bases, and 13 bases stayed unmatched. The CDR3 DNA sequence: TGTGCCAGCAGCGCCGGGACTAGCGGGAGGGCCCATGGACGCAATGAGCAGTTCTTC. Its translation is CASSAGTSGRAHGRNEQFF.

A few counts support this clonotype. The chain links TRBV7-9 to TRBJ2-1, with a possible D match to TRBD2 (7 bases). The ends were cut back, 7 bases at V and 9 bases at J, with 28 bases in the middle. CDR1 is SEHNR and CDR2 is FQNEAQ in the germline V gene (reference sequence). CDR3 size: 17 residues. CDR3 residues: CASTWGASGGQEAEQFF. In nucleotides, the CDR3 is TGTGCCAGCACCTGGGGGGCTAGCGGAGGCCAGGAGGCTGAGCAGTTCTTC.

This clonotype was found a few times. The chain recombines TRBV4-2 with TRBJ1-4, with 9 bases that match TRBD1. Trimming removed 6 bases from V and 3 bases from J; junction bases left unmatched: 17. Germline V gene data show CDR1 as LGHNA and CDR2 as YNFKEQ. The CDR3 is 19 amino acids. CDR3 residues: CASRHFPPGQGVSNEKLFF. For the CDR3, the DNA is TGTGCCAGCAGGCACTTCCCACCGGGACAGGGTGTGTCTAATGAAAAACTGTTTTTT.

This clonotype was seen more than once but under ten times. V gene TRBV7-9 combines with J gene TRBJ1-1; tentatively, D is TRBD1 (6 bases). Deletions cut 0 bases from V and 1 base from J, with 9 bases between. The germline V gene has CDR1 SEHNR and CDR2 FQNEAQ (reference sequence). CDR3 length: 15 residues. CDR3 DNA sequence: TGTGCCAGCAGCTTAGCGGGACACCCGAACACTGAAGCTTTCTTT. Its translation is CASSLAGHPNTEAFF.

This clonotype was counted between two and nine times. The CDR3 is CASSLGTLAGVGTDTQYF. CDR3 sequence (DNA): TGTGCCAGCAGCTTAGGGACCCTAGCGGGAGTTGGCACAGATACGCAGTATTTT. The chain recombines TRBV7-8 with TRBJ2-3, with 10 bases matching TRBD2. This CDR3 spans 18 amino acids. CDR1 and CDR2 (germline): SGHVS, FQNEAQ. Trimming cost V 1 base and J 1 base; bases outside gene matches: 8.

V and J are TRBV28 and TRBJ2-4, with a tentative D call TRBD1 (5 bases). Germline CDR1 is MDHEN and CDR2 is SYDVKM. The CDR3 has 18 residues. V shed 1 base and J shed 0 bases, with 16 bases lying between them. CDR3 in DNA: TGTGCCAGCAGTTTATCCGTCCGGAGACAGCTAGCCAAAAACATTCAGTACTTC. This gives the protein CASSLSVRRQLAKNIQYF. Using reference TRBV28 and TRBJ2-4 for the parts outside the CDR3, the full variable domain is DVKVTQSSRYLVKRTGEKVFLECVQDMDHENMFWYRQDPGLGLRLIYFSYDVKMKEKGDIPEGYSVSREKKERFSLILESASTNQTSMYLCASSLSVRRQLAKNIQYFGAGTRLSVL.

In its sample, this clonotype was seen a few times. The CDR3 coding sequence is TGTGCCAGCGAAGGGGGGTTTTACACTGAAGCTTTCTTT. This translates into CASEGGFYTEAFF. This rearrangement joins TRBV19 to TRBJ1-1; D possibly corresponds to TRBD1 (6 bases). CDR1 and CDR2 from the germline V gene are LNHDA and SQIVND (reference sequence). V dropped 9 bases and J dropped 3 bases, with 14 bases sitting between them. The CDR3 runs 13 residues.

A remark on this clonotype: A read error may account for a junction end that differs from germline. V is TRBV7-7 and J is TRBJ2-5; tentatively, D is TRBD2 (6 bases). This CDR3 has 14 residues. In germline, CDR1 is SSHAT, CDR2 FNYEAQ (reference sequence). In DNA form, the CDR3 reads TGTGCTAGCAGCCCACTAGGAGGGGCCGAGACCCAGTACTTC. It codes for CASSPLGGAETQYF.

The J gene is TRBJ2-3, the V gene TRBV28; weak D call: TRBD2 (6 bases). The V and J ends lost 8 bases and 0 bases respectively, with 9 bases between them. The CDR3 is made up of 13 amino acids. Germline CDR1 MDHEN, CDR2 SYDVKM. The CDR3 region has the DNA TGTGCCAGCGCGGGGTTTAGCACAGATACGCAGTATTTT. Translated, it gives CASAGFSTDTQYF. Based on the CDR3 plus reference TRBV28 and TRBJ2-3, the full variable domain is DVKVTQSSRYLVKRTGEKVFLECVQDMDHENMFWYRQDPGLGLRLIYFSYDVKMKEKGDIPEGYSVSREKKERFSLILESASTNQTSMYLCASAGFSTDTQYFGPGTRLTVL.

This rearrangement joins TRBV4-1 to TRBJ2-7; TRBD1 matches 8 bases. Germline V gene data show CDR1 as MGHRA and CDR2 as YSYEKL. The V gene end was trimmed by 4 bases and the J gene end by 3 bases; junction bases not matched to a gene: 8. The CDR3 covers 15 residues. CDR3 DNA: TGCGCCAGCAGCCCCGACAGGGGATTCAACTACGAGCAGTACTTC. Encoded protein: CASSPDRGFNYEQYF.

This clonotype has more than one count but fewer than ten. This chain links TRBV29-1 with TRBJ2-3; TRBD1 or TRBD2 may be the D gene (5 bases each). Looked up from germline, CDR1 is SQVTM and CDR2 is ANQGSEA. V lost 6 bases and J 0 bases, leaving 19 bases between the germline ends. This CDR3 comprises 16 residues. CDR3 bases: TGCAGCGTCGGCAGAGGGGTGGGAGCTAGCACAGATACGCAGTATTTT. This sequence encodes CSVGRGVGASTDTQYF.

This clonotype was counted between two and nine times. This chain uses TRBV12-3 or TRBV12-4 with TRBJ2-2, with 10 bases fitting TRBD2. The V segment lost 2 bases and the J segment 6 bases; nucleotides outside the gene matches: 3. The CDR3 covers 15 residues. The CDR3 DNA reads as TGTGCCAGCAGTTTACTGCTAGCGGGAGCCGGGGAGCTGTTTTTT. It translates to CASSLLLAGAGELFF.

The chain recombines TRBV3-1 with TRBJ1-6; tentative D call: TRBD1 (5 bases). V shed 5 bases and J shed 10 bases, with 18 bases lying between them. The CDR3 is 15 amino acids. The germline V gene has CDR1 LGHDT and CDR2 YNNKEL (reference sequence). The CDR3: CASSVAEGAGSPLHF. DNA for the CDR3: TGTGCCAGCAGCGTAGCTGAAGGGGCTGGGTCACCCCTCCACTTT.